The rows below give T cell receptor beta chains drawn from one sample of a study of cytotoxic CD8 clonotypes in ibrutinib-treated CLL. Sequenced by immunoSEQ multiplex PCR; TCRdb stores in-frame clones only, minus some. The table has 50,000 to 75,000 clones, over 60% seen once. The sequencing here drew on PBMCs, taken after 12 months of ibrutinib treatment. All receptors derive from a human donor with chronic lymphocytic leukemia. CDR3s include the opening cysteine and the closing phenylalanine or tryptophan.

TRBJ2-5 TRBV4-1 CASSQGPGSKETQYF
TRBJ1-1 TRBV18 CASSPPTGVEGTEAFF
TRBJ2-2 TRBV5-1 CASSAGTGGAGELFF
TRBJ1-3 TRBV7-3 CASSLNRGAGNTIYF
TRBJ2-7 TRBV7-6 CASSFADSYEQYF
TRBJ2-6 TRBV6-5 CASSYSEISGANVLTF
TRBJ1-5 TRBV25-1 CASSEQGHSNQPQHF
TRBJ2-1 TRBV28 CASGQNFHNEQFF
TRBJ1-3 TRBV30 CAWSPGSSGNTIYF
TRBJ1-4 TRBV18 CASSPRQGHNEKLFF
TRBJ2-3 TRBV6-1 CASSESRGRTDTQYF
TRBJ1-3 TRBV15 CATSPDSGNTIYF
TRBJ2-5 TRBV18 CASSPPAEGVGGTQYF
TRBJ2-7 TRBV4-2 CASSQATSGIGSSYEQYF